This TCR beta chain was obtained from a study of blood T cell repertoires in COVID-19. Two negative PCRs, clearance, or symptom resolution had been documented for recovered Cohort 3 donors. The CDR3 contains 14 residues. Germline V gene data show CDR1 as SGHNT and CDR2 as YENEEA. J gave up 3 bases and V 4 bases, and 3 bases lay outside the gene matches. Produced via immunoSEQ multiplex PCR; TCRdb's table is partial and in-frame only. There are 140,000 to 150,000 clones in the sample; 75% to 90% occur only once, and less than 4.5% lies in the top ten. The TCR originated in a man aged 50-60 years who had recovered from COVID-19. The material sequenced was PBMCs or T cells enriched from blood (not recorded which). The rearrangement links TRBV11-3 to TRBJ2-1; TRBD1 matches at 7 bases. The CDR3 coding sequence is TGTGCCAGCAGCTCCCAGGGGGACTACAATGAGCAGTTCTTC. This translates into CASSSQGDYNEQFF. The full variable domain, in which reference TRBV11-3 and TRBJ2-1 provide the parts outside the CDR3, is EAGVVQSPRYKIIEKKQPVAFWCNPISGHNTLYWYLQNLGQGPELLIRYENEEAVDDSQLPKDRFSAERLKGVDSTLKIQPAELGDSAVYLCASSSQGDYNEQFFGPGTRLTVL.